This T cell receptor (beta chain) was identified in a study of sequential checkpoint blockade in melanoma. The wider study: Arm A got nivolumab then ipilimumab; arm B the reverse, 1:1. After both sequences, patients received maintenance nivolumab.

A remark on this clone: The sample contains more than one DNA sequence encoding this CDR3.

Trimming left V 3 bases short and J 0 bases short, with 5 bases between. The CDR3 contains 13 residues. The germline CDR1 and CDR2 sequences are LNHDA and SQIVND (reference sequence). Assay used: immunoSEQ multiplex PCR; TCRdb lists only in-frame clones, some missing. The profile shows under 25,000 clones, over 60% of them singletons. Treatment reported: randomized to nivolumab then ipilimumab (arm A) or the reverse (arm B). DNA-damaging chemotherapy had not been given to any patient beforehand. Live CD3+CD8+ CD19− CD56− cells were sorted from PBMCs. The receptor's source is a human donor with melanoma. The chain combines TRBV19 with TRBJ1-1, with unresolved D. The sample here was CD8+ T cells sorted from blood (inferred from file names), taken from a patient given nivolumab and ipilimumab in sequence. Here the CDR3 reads CASSISVNTEAFF. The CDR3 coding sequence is TGTGCCAGTAGTATCTCAGTGAACACTGAAGCTTTCTTT.